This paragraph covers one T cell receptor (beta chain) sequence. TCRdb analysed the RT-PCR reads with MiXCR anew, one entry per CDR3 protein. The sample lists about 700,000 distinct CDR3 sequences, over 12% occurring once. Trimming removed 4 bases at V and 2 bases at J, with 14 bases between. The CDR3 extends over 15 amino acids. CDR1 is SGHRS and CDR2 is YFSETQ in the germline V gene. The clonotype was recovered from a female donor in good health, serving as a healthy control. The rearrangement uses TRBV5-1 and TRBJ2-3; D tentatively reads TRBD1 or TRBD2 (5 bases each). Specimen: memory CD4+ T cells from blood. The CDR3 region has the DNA TGCGCCAGCAGCGGGGGACGAACAAACACAGATACGCAGTATTTT. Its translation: CASSGGRTNTDTQYF. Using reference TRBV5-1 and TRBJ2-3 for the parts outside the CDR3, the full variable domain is KAGVTQTPRYLIKTRGQQVTLSCSPISGHRSVSWYQQTPGQGLQFLFEYFSETQRNKGNFPGRFSGRQFSNSRSEMNVSTLELGDSALYLCASSGGRTNTDTQYFGPGTRLTVL.